This T cell receptor beta chain was profiled in a study of OX40 agonist ivuxolimab in advanced cancers. Study background: Patients in dose escalation had liver, melanoma, kidney or head and neck cancers. Checkpoint inhibitors had been given previously to over 30% of patients.

Study-wide results and limits: The authors also found low normalized T-cell clonal expansion in some nonresponders.

About this clone itself: Its antigen is not known.

Peripheral blood came from all dose cohorts at three timepoints. Produced via immunoSEQ multiplex PCR; TCRdb's table is partial and in-frame only. The sample carries about 70,000 clones, over 70% recorded once. Trimming stripped 1 base from V and 3 bases from J, with 10 bases between. CDR1 and CDR2 from the germline V gene are SGHTA and FQGNSA. This CDR3 spans 15 amino acids. This receptor was identified in an adult with an advanced solid tumor such as melanoma, head and neck, liver or kidney cancer. Here the sequenced sample was CD4+ or CD8+ T cells sorted from blood, taken in a trial of the OX40 agonist ivuxolimab. J is TRBJ2-1 and V is TRBV7-2; D is uncertain. Here the CDR3 reads CASSLGSGDYNEQFF. CDR3 nucleotides: TGTGCCAGCAGCTTAGGTTCGGGTGACTACAATGAGCAGTTCTTC.